This T cell receptor beta chain was identified in a study of shared clonotypes between healthy human individuals. Caucasian adults living in Nashville, Tennessee, provided all samples. A single count supports this clone. Deep was the level used in running the assay. Authors' methods: Junction-only immunoSEQ sequences carried no quality scores, so filtering differed. Sequenced by immunoSEQ multiplex PCR; TCRdb stores in-frame clones only, minus some. V, J and clone size reflect that table, while D and trimming were determined from the DNA. Of about 490,000 clones in the sample, around 80% were seen once. This receptor was taken from a woman aged 35 to 49 in good health. Some clones in this sample may be carry-over from other donors' samples. Sequencing was carried out using PBMCs.

DNA for the CDR3: TGTGCCAGCAGCTGGGGCGCGGCTACTTATGGCTACACCTTC. Translation gives CASSWGAATYGYTF. The J gene is TRBJ1-2, the V gene TRBV11-2; possibly TRBD1 for D (5 bases). The CDR3 is made up of 14 amino acids. V lost 4 bases to trimming and J lost 5 bases, with 14 bases between them. Germline V CDR1 and CDR2: SGHAT, FQNNGV.